This TCR beta chain emerged from a study of blood T cell repertoires in COVID-19 (TCRdb year 2020). In the study overall: Samples covering the acute and convalescent phases of COVID-19 were provided by collaborators in the United States, Italy and Spain. HLA class I and class II types, where available, came from metadata supplied by the sample provider rather than from assay-based typing. The prospective study material was composed of cDNA or gDNA derived from T cells, B-cell-depleted T cells, or PBMCs. Nearly every sample came with metadata listing a de-identified subject ID, COVID-19 status, age in years and sex. The repertoires were made available in a free public database intended to serve as a resource for research on the immune response to SARS-CoV-2. The samples were drawn from the first 160 participants of the ongoing ImmuneRACE study and from over 950 subjects provided by 6 global collaborators. Deeply sampled blood TCRbeta repertoires from subjects exposed to, actively infected with, or recovered from COVID-19 were included in the dataset.

Collaborating institutions collected whole blood in K2EDTA tubes following their own protocols. For TCRbeta analysis, collaborators shipped samples as frozen whole blood, isolated PBMCs, or DNA extracted from either of those sample types. TCRbeta CDR3 regions were amplified from genomic DNA by means of the immunoSEQ Assay, a bias-controlled multiplex PCR. As for the authors' bioinformatics: The number of nucleated cells in each sample was estimated by amplification of reference gene primers within the assay. To quantify the absolute abundance of each unique TCRbeta CDR3 rearrangement, sequence reads were collapsed and filtered. For each sample, productive Simpson clonality was calculated as the square root of Simpson's diversity index across productive rearrangements. In TCRdb, the immuneACCESS table is reduced to in-frame sequences with V and J assigned. These tables do not hold every clone; where another copy was compared, an unresolved V gene accounts for under half, and the others remain unexplained. D and trimming were read from the DNA, whereas the V and J calls and clone size are those reported in that table. For this sample there are around 130,000 clones; around 90% appear just once. Around 5.4% of the sample lies in the top ten.

Regarding this clone: It lacks a known antigen. Base qualities are not recorded, but no much larger clone differs from it by a single base.

The cysteine opens and the phenylalanine closes a CDR3 of 16 amino acids. The read is trimmed to its CDR3 DNA, 48 bases read in frame from base 1. Taken from the germline V gene, the CDR1 and CDR2 loops are SGHAT and FQNNGV. The V end gives up 5 bases and the J end 3 bases, leaving 9 bases in the junction not matched to a gene. The study at large found these results: The amount of clinical and demographic metadata varied by source and participant and was provided uncurated.

The V gene is TRBV11-2 and the J gene is TRBJ2-1; 8 central nucleotides agree with TRBD1. The clonotype was recovered from a human donor in a cohort sampled during active COVID-19. Sequenced: peripheral blood. The bases read TGTGCCAGCAGCCAACAGGGGGTTATCTACTACAATGAGCAGTTCTTC. Its coded protein is CASSQQGVIYYNEQFF.